A single sample gave rise to the 2 T cell receptor beta chains below, sequenced in a study of identical twins. One entry per CDR3 protein, called by TCRdb with MiXCR from the 5' RACE reads. The data show 700,000 to 950,000 distinct CDR3 sequences, with 10% to 15% seen just once and about 1.5% held by the top ten. These data were also reused for a study on yellow fever vaccine responses in identical twins.

Specimen: PBMCs. The receptors shown here come from a woman under 30 in good health.

This clonotype appeared a few times. The rearrangement links TRBV29-1 to TRBJ1-2, with D maybe TRBD1 (6 bases). The V and J ends lost 5 bases and 0 bases respectively, with 10 bases between them. This CDR3 is 13 amino acids long. Looked up from germline, CDR1 is SQVTM and CDR2 is ANQGSEA. This CDR3 is CSVLRGANYGYTF. CDR3 bases: TGCAGCGTTCTAAGGGGGGCTAACTATGGCTACACCTTC.

The V gene is TRBV7-9, the J gene TRBJ1-3; possibly TRBD1 for D (6 bases). Trimming removed 5 bases from V and 7 bases from J, with 15 bases in between. The CDR3 runs 14 residues. CDR1 and CDR2 (germline): SEHNR, FQNEAQ (reference sequence). As DNA, the CDR3 is TGTGCCAGCAGCCCCGACAGGATCAGGAACACCATATATTTT. Its protein is CASSPDRIRNTIYF.